This T cell receptor beta chain was captured by sequencing in a study of CD8 T cells in ankylosing spondylitis. There are a few counts of this clonotype. Quantitative barcoded 5'-RACE was used to prepare TCR beta libraries. TCRdb redid the calling of the 5' RACE reads with MiXCR, one entry per CDR3 protein. The repertoire holds just over 350,000 distinct CDR3 sequences, 20% seen once, with about 12% in the top ten. V dropped 8 bases and J dropped 6 bases, with 11 bases sitting between them. The CDR3 contains 11 residues. The clonotype comes from a male donor with ankylosing spondylitis or in good health (not recorded which). Sequenced input: blood, either unsorted or a sorted T cell fraction (not recorded which). The rearrangement links TRBV12-3 or TRBV12-4 to TRBJ2-7, with D maybe TRBD1 (5 bases). The CDR3 protein is CASQGGFEQYF. The DNA of the CDR3 is TGTGCCAGCCAGGGTGGGTTCGAGCAGTACTTC.